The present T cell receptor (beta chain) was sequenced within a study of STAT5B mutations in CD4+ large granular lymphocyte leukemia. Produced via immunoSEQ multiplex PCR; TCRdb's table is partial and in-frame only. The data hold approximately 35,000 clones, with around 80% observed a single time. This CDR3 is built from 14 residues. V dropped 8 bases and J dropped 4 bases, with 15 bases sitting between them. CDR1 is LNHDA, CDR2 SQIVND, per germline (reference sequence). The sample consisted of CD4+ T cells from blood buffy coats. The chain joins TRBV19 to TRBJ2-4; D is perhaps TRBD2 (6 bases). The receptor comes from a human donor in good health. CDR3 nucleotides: TGTGCCAGTTCGATACCGGGAGAGAAAAACATTCAGTACTTC. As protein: CASSIPGEKNIQYF. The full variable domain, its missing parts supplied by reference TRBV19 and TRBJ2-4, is DGGITQSPKYLFRKEGQNVTLSCEQNLNHDAMYWYRQDPGQGLRLIYYSQIVNDFQKGDIAEGYSVSREKKESFPLTVTSAQKNPTAFYLCASSIPGEKNIQYFGAGTRLSVL.